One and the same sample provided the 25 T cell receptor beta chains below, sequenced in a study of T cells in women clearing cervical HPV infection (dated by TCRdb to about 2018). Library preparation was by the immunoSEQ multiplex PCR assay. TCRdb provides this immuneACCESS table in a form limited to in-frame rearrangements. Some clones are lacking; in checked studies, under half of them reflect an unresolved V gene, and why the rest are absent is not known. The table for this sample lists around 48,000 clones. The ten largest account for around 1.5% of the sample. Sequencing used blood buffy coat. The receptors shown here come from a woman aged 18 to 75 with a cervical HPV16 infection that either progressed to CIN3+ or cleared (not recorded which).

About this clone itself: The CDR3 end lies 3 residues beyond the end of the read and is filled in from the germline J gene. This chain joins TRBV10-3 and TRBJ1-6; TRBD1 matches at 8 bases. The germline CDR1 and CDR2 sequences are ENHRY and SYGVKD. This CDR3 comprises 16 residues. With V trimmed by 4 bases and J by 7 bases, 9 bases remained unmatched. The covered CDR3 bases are TGTGCCATCAGTGGAATGGACAGGGCAAGGAATTCACCC. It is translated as CAISGMDRARNSP. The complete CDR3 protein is CAISGMDRARNSPLHF.

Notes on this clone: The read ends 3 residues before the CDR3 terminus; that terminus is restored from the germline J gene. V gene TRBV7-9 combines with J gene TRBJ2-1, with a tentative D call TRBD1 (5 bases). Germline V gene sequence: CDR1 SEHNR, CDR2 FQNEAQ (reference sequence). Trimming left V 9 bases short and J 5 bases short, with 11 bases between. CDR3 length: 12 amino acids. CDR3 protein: CARATDNNEQFF. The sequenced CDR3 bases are TGTGCCAGGGCCACGGACAACAATGAG.

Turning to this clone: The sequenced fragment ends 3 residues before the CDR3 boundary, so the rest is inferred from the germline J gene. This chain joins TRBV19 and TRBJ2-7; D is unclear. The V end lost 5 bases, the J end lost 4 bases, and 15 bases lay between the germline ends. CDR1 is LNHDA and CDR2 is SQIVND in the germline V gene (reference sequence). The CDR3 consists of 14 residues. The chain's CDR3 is CASSLAGNVYEQYF. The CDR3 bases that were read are TGTGCCAGTAGTCTGGCAGGTAACGTTTACGAG. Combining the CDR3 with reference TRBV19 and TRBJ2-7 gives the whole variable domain DGGITQSPKYLFRKEGQNVTLSCEQNLNHDAMYWYRQDPGQGLRLIYYSQIVNDFQKGDIAEGYSVSREKKESFPLTVTSAQKNPTAFYLCASSLAGNVYEQYFGPGTRLTVT.

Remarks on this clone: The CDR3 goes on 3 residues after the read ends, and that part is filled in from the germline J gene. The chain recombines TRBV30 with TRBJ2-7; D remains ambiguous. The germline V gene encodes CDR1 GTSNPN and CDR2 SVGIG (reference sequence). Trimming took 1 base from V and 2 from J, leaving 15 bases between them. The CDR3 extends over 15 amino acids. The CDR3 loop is CAWSASDFLTYEQYF. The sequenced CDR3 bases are TGTGCCTGGAGTGCGTCAGACTTTCTAACCTACGAG.

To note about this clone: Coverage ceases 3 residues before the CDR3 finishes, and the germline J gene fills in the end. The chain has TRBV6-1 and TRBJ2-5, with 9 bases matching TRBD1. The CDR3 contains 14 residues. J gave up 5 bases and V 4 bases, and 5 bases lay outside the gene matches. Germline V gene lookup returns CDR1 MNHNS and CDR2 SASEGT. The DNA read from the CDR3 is TGTGCCAGCAGTGTTACAGGGGGCTGGGAGACC. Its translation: CASSVTGGWET. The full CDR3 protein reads CASSVTGGWETQYF.

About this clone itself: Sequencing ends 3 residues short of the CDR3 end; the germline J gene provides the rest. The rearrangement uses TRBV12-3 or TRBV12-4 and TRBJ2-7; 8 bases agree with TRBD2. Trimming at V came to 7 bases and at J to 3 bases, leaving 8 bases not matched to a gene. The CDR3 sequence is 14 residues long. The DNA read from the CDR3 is TGTGCCAGCACAAACTCCGGGACTAGCTACGAG. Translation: CASTNSGTSYE. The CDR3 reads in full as CASTNSGTSYEQYF.

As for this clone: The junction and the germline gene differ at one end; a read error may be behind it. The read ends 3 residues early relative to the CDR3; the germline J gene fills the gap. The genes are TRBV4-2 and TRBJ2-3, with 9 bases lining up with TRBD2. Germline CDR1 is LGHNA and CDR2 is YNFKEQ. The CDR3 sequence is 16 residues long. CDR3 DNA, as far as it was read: TGCGCCAGCAGCCACCTCCTGACTAGCGGTACAGATACG. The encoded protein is CASSHLLTSGTDT. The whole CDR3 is CASSHLLTSGTDTQYF.

The CDR3 region is CASSETGRSYTF. The sequenced CDR3 bases are TGTGCCAGCAGTGAGACAGGTAGAAGC. V and J are TRBV2 and TRBJ1-2; D perhaps matches TRBD1 (6 bases). The read falls 3 residues short of the CDR3 end, and the missing part is taken from the germline J gene. Germline-derived CDR1 and CDR2 are SNHLY and FYNNEI. The length of the CDR3 is 12 residues.

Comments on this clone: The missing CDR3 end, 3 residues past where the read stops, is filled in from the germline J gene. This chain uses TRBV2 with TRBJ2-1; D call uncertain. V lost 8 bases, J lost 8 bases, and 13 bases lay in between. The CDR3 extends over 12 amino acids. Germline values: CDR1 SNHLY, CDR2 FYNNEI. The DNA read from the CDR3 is TGTGCCAGCGGTCCCAATGCGGATGAG. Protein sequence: CASGPNADE. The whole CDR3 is CASGPNADEQFF.

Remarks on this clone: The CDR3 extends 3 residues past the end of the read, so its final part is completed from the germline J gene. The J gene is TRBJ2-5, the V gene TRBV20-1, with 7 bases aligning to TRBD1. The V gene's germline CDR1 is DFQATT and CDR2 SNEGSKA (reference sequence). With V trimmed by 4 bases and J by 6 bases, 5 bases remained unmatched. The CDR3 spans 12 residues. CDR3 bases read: TGCAGTGCTAATGAGGGGGCGAAGACC. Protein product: CSANEGAKT. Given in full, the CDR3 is CSANEGAKTQYF.

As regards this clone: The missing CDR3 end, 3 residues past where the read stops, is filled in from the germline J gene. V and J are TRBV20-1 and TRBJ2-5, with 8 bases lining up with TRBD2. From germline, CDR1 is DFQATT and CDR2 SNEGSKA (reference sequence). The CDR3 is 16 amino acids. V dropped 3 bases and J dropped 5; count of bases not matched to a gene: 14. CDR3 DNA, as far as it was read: TGCAGTGCTAGTAAGGCGGCGGGGGGCCTGTCGGAGACC. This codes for CSASKAAGGLSET. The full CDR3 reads CSASKAAGGLSETQYF.

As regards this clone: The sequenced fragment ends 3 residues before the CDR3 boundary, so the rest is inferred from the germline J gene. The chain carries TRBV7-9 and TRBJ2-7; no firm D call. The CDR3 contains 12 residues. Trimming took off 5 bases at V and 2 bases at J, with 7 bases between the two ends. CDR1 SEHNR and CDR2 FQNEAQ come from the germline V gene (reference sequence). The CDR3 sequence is CASSPRPYEQYF. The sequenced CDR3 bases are TGTGCCAGCAGCCCCCGTCCCTACGAG.

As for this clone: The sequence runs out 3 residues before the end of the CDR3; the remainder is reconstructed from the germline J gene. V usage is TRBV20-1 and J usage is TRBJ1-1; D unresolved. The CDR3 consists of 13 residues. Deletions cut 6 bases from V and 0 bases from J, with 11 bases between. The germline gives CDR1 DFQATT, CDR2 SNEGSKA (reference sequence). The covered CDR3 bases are TGCAGTGCGATTCCCCCTATGAACACTGAA. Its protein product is CSAIPPMNTE. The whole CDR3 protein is CSAIPPMNTEAFF.

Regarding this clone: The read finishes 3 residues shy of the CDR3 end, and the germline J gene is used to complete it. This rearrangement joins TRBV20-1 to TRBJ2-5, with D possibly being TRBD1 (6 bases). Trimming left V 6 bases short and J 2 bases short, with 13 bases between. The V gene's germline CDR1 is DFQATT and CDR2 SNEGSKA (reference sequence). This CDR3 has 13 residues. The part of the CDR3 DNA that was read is TGCAGTGCCACCGTCGGACAGCAAGAGACC. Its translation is CSATVGQQET. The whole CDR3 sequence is CSATVGQQETQYF.

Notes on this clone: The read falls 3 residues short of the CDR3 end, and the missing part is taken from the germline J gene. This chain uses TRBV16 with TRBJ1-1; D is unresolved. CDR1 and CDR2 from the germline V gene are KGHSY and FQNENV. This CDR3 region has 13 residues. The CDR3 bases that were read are TGTGCCAGCAGCCCCAGTTACACGGGGGAA. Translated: CASSPSYTGE. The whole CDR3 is CASSPSYTGEAFF.

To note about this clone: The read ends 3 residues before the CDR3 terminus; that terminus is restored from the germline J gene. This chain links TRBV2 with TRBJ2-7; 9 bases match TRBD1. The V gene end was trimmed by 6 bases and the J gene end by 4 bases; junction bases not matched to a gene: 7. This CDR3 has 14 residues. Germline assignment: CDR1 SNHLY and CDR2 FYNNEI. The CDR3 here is CASSRDRDLYEQYF. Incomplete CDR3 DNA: TGTGCCAGCAGCCGGGACAGGGATCTTTACGAG.

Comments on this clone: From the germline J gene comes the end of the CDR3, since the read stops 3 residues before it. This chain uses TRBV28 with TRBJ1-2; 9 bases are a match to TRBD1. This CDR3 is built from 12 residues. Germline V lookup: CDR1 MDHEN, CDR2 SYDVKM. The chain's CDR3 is CASSGTGLGYTF. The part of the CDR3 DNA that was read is TGTGCCAGCAGCGGGACAGGGTTGGGC.

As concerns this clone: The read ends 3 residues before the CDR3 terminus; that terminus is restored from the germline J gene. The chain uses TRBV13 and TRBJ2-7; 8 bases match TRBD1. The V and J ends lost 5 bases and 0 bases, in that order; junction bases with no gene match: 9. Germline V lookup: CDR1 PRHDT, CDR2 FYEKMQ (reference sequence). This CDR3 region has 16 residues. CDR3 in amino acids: CASSPWDRSLSYEQYF. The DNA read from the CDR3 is TGTGCCAGCAGCCCGTGGGACAGGTCGCTCTCCTACGAG.

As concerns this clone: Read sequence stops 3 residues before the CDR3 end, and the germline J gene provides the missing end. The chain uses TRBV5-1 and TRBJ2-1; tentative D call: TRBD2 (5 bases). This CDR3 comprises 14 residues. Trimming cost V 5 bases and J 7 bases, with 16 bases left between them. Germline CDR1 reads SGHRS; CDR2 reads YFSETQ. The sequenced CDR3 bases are TGCGCCAGCAGTCAAGAGCCCACGGGGAATGAG. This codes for CASSQEPTGNE. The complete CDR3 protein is CASSQEPTGNEQFF. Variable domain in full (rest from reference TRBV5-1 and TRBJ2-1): KAGVTQTPRYLIKTRGQQVTLSCSPISGHRSVSWYQQTPGQGLQFLFEYFSETQRNKGNFPGRFSGRQFSNSRSEMNVSTLELGDSALYLCASSQEPTGNEQFFGPGTRLTVL.

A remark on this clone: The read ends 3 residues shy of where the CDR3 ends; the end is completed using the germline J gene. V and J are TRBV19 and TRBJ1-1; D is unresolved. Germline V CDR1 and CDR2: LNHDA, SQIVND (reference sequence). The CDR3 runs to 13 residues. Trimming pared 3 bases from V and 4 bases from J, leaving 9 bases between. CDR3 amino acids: CASSIQRPTEAFF. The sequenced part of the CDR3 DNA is TGTGCCAGTAGTATTCAAAGGCCCACTGAA.

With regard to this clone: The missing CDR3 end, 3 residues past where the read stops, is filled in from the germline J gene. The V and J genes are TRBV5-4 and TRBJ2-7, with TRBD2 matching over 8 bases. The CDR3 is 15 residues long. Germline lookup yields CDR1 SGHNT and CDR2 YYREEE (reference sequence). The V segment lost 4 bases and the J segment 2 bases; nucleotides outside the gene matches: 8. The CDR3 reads CASSTGLGGTYEQYF. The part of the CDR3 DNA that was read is TGTGCCAGCAGCACGGGACTAGGTGGTACCTACGAG. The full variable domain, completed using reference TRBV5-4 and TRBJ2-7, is ETGVTQSPTHLIKTRGQQVTLRCSSQSGHNTVSWYQQALGQGPQFIFQYYREEENGRGNFPPRFSGLQFPNYSSELNVNALELDDSALYLCASSTGLGGTYEQYFGPGTRLTVT.

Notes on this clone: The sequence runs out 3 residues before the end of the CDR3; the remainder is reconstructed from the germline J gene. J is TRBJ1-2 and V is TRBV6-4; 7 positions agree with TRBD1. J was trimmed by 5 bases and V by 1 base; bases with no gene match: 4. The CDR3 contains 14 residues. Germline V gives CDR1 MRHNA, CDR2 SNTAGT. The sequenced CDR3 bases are TGTGCCAGCAGTGACTTCCCAGGGGGATATGGC. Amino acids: CASSDFPGGYG. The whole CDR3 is CASSDFPGGYGYTF.

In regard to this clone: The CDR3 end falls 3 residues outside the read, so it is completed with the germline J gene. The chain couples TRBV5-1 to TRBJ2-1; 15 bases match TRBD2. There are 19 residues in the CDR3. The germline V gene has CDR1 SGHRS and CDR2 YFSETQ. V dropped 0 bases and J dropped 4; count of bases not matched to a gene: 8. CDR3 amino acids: CASSLVGTSGGPGYNEQFF. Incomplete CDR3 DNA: TGCGCCAGCAGCTTGGTGGGGACTAGCGGGGGGCCGGGGTACAATGAG.

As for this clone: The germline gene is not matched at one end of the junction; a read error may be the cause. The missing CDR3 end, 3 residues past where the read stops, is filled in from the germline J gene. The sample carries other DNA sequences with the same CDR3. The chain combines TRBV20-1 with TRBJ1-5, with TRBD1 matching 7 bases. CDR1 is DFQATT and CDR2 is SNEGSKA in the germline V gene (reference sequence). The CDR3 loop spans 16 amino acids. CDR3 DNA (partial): TGCAGCGCTACCCAAGTAGGGACAGCTCACGGTCAGCCC. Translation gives CSATQVGTAHGQP. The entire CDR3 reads CSATQVGTAHGQPQHF.

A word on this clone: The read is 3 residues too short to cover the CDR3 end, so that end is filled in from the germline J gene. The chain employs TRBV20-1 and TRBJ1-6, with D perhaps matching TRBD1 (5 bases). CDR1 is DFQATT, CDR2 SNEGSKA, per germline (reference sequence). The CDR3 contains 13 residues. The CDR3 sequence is CSASPDTLRTLHF. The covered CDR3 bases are TGCAGTGCTAGTCCGGACACCTTGAGGACC.